These T cell receptor beta chains were read from a single sample in a study of tumor-infiltrating lymphocytes in oesophageal squamous cell carcinoma. A single record per CDR3 protein comes from TCRdb applying MiXCR to the PCR reads. The data contain 20,000 to 25,000 distinct CDR3 sequences, 35% to 40% of them singletons. Sequencing was carried out using esophageal tumor tissue. The source of these receptors is a male donor with esophageal squamous cell carcinoma. Both conserved end residues are part of each CDR3.

V | CDR3
TRBV11-3 | CASSLGRSKAGELFF
TRBV7-3 | CASSTRGSFSYNEQFF
TRBV10-3 | CAISSDRAGNTIYF
TRBV28 | CASTSGGRETQYF
TRBV7-2 | CASSLGLNQPQHF
TRBV11-2 | CASSLDRDTEAFF
TRBV6-5 | CASSLEYRGASEQFF
TRBV7-8 | CASSARLAGGRETQYF
TRBV18 | CASSTTSNQPQHF
TRBV28 | CASTYWTSGESSYNEQFF